This TCR beta chain was recovered during a study of STAT5B mutations in CD4+ large granular lymphocyte leukemia. The survey-level immunoSEQ assay was used. Sequencing used immunoSEQ multiplex PCR; TCRdb keeps in-frame clones, though not all of them. The profile shows more than 30,000 clones, approximately 79% of them singletons. The CDR3 contains 15 residues. The trim removed 4 bases at V and 5 bases at J, leaving 12 bases unmatched. Germline lookup yields CDR1 SGHRS and CDR2 YFSETQ. The sequenced sample consisted of CD4+ T cells from blood buffy coats. The sequence was collected from a human donor in good health. V and J are TRBV5-1 and TRBJ2-7, with 7 bases that match TRBD2. This chain's CDR3 is CASSRALGEGNEQYF. CDR3 nucleotide sequence: TGCGCCAGCAGCCGTGCGTTGGGGGAGGGGAACGAGCAGTACTTC.